This T cell receptor beta chain was recorded in a study of T cell repertoires in aging, cancer and after chemotherapy. As for the study in general: Donors were grouped into six age bands spanning 30 or younger through 70 or older. Clear clonal overlap appeared across healthy donor samples taken over several months to years.

There are a few counts of this clonotype. Its specificity is not known. Amplification of TCR beta used genomic DNA extracted from peripheral blood. Regarding the study as a whole: Untreated cancer patients had significantly lower blood TCR diversity than age-matched healthy donors. Loss of evenness, beyond lost richness, contributed to age-related TCR diversity decline in cancer patients.

TRB rearrangements spanning V, D and J were amplified using mixed TRB-A/B primers. TCRdb used MiXCR to reprocess the multiplex PCR reads, holding one entry per CDR3 protein. The data contain 9,500 to 15,000 distinct CDR3 sequences, 31% of them singletons. Deletions cut 2 bases from V and 3 bases from J, with 11 bases between. The CDR3 spans 15 residues. In germline, CDR1 is SGHNT, CDR2 YYREEE (reference sequence). The chain has TRBV5-4 and TRBJ2-2; TRBD1 is a possible D gene (6 bases). This receptor was taken from a human donor in good health. The donor label of this sample is uncertain. The sequencing sample was made of blood. The CDR3 is CASSLQGIDTGELFF. The CDR3 DNA sequence: TGTGCCAGCAGCTTACAGGGAATCGACACCGGGGAGCTGTTTTTT.